These 20 T cell receptor beta chains were sequenced from one sample in a study of monozygotic twins with inflammatory bowel disease. With the 5' RACE reads reprocessed, TCRdb shows one record per CDR3 protein and no DNA. The sample includes around 410,000 distinct CDR3 sequences. Sequenced sample: blood. The source is a human donor with ulcerative colitis or Crohn's disease, or a healthy co-twin of an affected twin (not recorded which).

The chain couples TRBV18 to TRBJ1-1; TCRdb indicates TRBD1, and absent DNA this call remains unverified. The germline gives CDR1 KGHSH, CDR2 LQKENI. This CDR3 is built from 13 residues. CDR3 sequence: CASSLGTGTEAFF. Full variable domain (rest looked up from reference TRBV18 and TRBJ1-1): NAGVMQNPRHLVRRRGQEARLRCSPMKGHSHVYWYRQLPEEGLKFMVYLQKENIIDESGMPKERFSAEFPKEGPSILRIQQVVRGDSAAYFCASSLGTGTEAFFGQGTRLTVV.

This rearrangement joins TRBV7-2 to TRBJ1-1. Germline lookup yields CDR1 SGHTA and CDR2 FQGNSA. The CDR3 is made up of 14 amino acids. This CDR3 reads CASSLWDMNTEAFF.

The CDR3 region is CASSFQGALTEAFF. The V call is TRBV7-2, the J call TRBJ1-1; TCRdb reports TRBD1, a call that lacks DNA to check it against. This CDR3 is 14 amino acids long. Germline V gene sequence: CDR1 SGHTA, CDR2 FQGNSA. Complete variable domain (other parts from reference TRBV7-2 and TRBJ1-1): GAGVSQSPSNKVTEKGKDVELRCDPISGHTALYWYRQSLGQGLEFLIYFQGNSAPDKSGLPSDRFSAERTGGSVSTLTIQRTQQEDSAVYLCASSFQGALTEAFFGQGTRLTVV.

The CDR3 loop is CSARRQGASETQYF. This chain connects TRBV20-1 to TRBJ2-5; TCRdb calls TRBD1, which cannot be checked without DNA. There are 14 residues in the CDR3. Germline V gives CDR1 DFQATT, CDR2 SNEGSKA (reference sequence).

This chain connects TRBV20-1 to TRBJ2-7; lacking DNA, the TRBD2 call made by TCRdb goes unchecked. This CDR3 has 15 amino acids. Germline V CDR1 and CDR2: DFQATT, SNEGSKA (reference sequence). CDR3 residues: CSAPSGLAGFYEQYF.

The chain carries TRBV20-1 and TRBJ2-3; without DNA, the TCRdb call of TRBD1 cannot be checked. Germline loops: CDR1 DFQATT, CDR2 SNEGSKA (reference sequence). The CDR3 is made up of 14 amino acids. The CDR3 region is CSVRAALSTDTQYF.

The rearrangement joins TRBV11-2 to TRBJ2-1; absent DNA, TCRdb's TRBD1 call cannot be checked. CDR1 is SGHAT and CDR2 is FQNNGV in the germline V gene. This CDR3 region has 16 residues. The chain's CDR3 is CASSLSGTEAYNEQFF.

This chain links TRBV3-1 with TRBJ2-7; TCRdb names TRBD1, which stays unverified in the absence of DNA. CDR3 size: 14 residues. Germline assignment: CDR1 LGHDT and CDR2 YNNKEL (reference sequence). The CDR3 sequence: CASSQETCDYEQYF.

The rearrangement links TRBV12-3 or TRBV12-4 to TRBJ2-1; the TCRdb D gene call, TRBD2, has no DNA to confirm it. The CDR3 extends over 16 amino acids. This CDR3 is CASSRLAGSSYNEQFF.

This sequence joins TRBV29-1 and TRBJ1-2; the TRBD1 assignment by TCRdb is unverifiable without DNA. The CDR3 has 15 amino acids. The germline V gene encodes CDR1 SQVTM and CDR2 ANQGSEA. This CDR3 is CSASLPGQGTYGYTF.

The gene calls are TRBV20-1 and TRBJ1-5; the D call of TRBD1 rests on TCRdb alone, since no DNA is present to check it. Germline V gene lookup returns CDR1 DFQATT and CDR2 SNEGSKA (reference sequence). This CDR3 is built from 16 residues. The CDR3 sequence: CSARTGYGPRNQPQHF.

The genes are TRBV7-9 and TRBJ2-7; TCRdb gives TRBD1 as the D gene, but with no DNA this cannot be confirmed. The CDR3 has 15 residues. CDR1 is SEHNR, CDR2 FQNEAQ, per germline (reference sequence). The CDR3: CASSRPGQRTYEQYF.

The rearrangement links TRBV7-9 to TRBJ1-1. The CDR3 is 13 amino acids. CDR1 is SEHNR, CDR2 FQNEAQ, per germline (reference sequence). CDR3 in amino acids: CASSLFEYTEAFF.

The chain's CDR3 is CASSYTEESYEQYF. The J gene is TRBJ2-7, the V gene TRBV6-6; absent DNA, TCRdb's TRBD2 call cannot be checked. The length of the CDR3 is 14 residues. Germline V gene data show CDR1 as MNHNY and CDR2 as SVGAGI (reference sequence).

This chain uses TRBV29-1 with TRBJ2-5; there is no DNA to check the TCRdb D call of TRBD1. This CDR3 is 13 amino acids long. From germline, CDR1 is SQVTM and CDR2 ANQGSEA. Here the CDR3 reads CSVERDIQETQYF.

The CDR3 loop is CSVENRDYRADGYTF. The chain uses TRBV29-1 and TRBJ1-2. Germline CDR1 is SQVTM and CDR2 is ANQGSEA. CDR3 size: 15 residues.

CDR3 region: CASSVGGAADSPLHF. This chain joins TRBV9 and TRBJ1-6. From germline, CDR1 is SGDLS and CDR2 YYNGEE. The CDR3 extends over 15 amino acids.

The rearrangement joins TRBV5-1 to TRBJ2-5; TCRdb lists TRBD1, though no DNA is available to test this call. This CDR3 is built from 12 residues. Germline CDR1 reads SGHRS; CDR2 reads YFSETQ. This CDR3 reads CASRRGEETQYF.

J is TRBJ2-5 and V is TRBV7-9; TCRdb indicates TRBD1, and absent DNA this call remains unverified. The CDR3 has 15 amino acids. Germline V lookup: CDR1 SEHNR, CDR2 FQNEAQ (reference sequence). The chain's CDR3 is CASSSPGQPRETQYF.

V and J are TRBV25-1 and TRBJ2-5. The CDR3 extends over 13 amino acids. The germline CDR1 and CDR2 sequences are MGHDK and SYGVNS. This chain's CDR3 is CASSEYRGETQYF.